What follows are 2 T cell receptor beta chains derived from one specimen sequenced in a study of T-cell reconstitution after alpha-beta-depleted transplantation in children. This sample's TCRbeta library carried unique molecular identifier barcodes. TCRdb ran MiXCR on the PCR reads and lists one entry per CDR3 protein. The sample contains 500,000 to 650,000 distinct CDR3 sequences, approximately 10% of which appear only once. Source: PBMCs, mostly from graft donor cells, taken 180 days after TCRalphabeta/CD19-depleted stem cell transplant. The receptors were gathered from a female patient aged 2-10 years who had a stem cell transplant for aplastic anemia, so the T cells may come from the graft donor.

There are many counts of this clonotype. The rearrangement uses TRBV6-2 or TRBV6-3 and TRBJ2-3; D is uncertain. Germline V CDR1 and CDR2: MNHEY, SVGEGT. This CDR3 contains 12 residues. Trimming removed 0 bases from V and 14 bases from J, with 12 bases in between. CDR3 nucleotide sequence: TGTGCCAGCAGTTACTCCGGACCCTCCTTGTATTTT. Encoded protein: CASSYSGPSLYF.

The rearrangement uses TRBV29-1 and TRBJ2-1; 7 bases agree with TRBD2. Germline V gene sequence: CDR1 SQVTM, CDR2 ANQGSEA. The CDR3 totals 12 residues. Here the CDR3 reads CTYLGRANEQFF. CDR3 bases: TGCACCTATTTGGGGAGGGCAAATGAGCAGTTCTTC.